These T cell receptor beta chains were read from a single sample in a study of cytomegalovirus exposure and HLA in healthy donors. The protocol was immunoSEQ multiplex PCR, while the TCRdb copy is restricted to in-frame clones and leaves out a portion. This table has around 73,000 clones, 80% to 90% appearing once. The source material was PBMCs. These receptors came from a woman under 30 in good health and CMV-seropositive. The CDR3 runs from the conserved cysteine through the conserved F or W. The order of the fields is J gene, V gene, CDR3 protein.

TRBJ2-5 TRBV9 CASSVASSGGYQETQYF
TRBJ2-1 TRBV2 CASSYTSGGYNEQFF
TRBJ1-1 TRBV7-6 CASSSTGNTEAFF
TRBJ1-5 TRBV7-2 CASSLGDSHNQPQHF
TRBJ2-5 TRBV2 CASSETRGGASETQYF
TRBJ2-7 TRBV25-1 CASSPRGYSYEQYF
TRBJ2-7 TRBV6-5 CASSYESLPSYEQYF
TRBJ2-2 TRBV2 CAGSELQVGTGELFF
TRBJ2-5 TRBV5-1 CASSWRDGGYQETQYF
TRBJ1-1 TRBV12-2 CASRHVDRVAPPNTEAFF
TRBJ1-4 TRBV19 CASSIFPDLGTNEKLFF
TRBJ2-1 TRBV4-2 CASSRVQAGTSYNEQFF
TRBJ2-7 TRBV27 CASNSFYEQYF
TRBJ1-5 TRBV30 CAGGTANQPQHF
TRBJ2-2 TRBV11-2 CASSIDPGGELFF
TRBJ2-3 TRBV2 CASSEWLSGSDTQYF
TRBJ1-1 TRBV19 CASSVDRWADTEAFF
TRBJ1-4 TRBV5-1 CASSREGGEKLFF
TRBJ2-2 TRBV6-1 CASSVSGEHGELFF
TRBJ2-1 TRBV7-8 CASSFAGDWEQFF
TRBJ1-4 TRBV6-1 CASSVTGANEKLFF
TRBJ2-7 TRBV14 CASSFLPGGREAYEQYF
TRBJ2-1 TRBV30 CAWRGAGVSEQFF
TRBJ1-2 TRBV29-1 CSVEGVDRGVHGYTF
TRBJ2-7 TRBV5-6 CASSATGPVEQYF
TRBJ1-3 TRBV11-2 CASSPTGDTIYF
TRBJ1-1 TRBV7-2 CASSPRGTEAFF
TRBJ1-4 TRBV6-4 CASSPGTGLAEKLFF
TRBJ2-5 TRBV5-4 CASTTGGGGGATQYF
TRBJ1-6 TRBV18 CASSPVSGGNSPLHF
TRBJ2-6 TRBV30 CAWSRLRSSGANVLTF
TRBJ2-7 TRBV7-9 CASSFTWDSANEQYF
TRBJ2-1 TRBV7-2 CASSAPGGPNNEQFF
TRBJ2-7 TRBV11-2 CASSSGIYEQYF
TRBJ2-2 TRBV5-5 CASSLTWTRSNTGELFF
TRBJ1-1 TRBV6-6 CASSLFGEAFF
TRBJ1-5 TRBV11-2 CASSLDRGQPQHF
TRBJ2-3 TRBV6-1 CASSSANTQYF
TRBJ1-5 TRBV19 CASSTSLNQPQHF
TRBJ2-3 TRBV7-9 CASSLGLASTDTQYF
TRBJ2-3 TRBV10-3 CAISGAGYTDTQYF
TRBJ1-1 TRBV5-1 CASSAGAKASGAFF
TRBJ2-3 TRBV6-1 CASSESHGGGPTDTQYF
TRBJ2-3 TRBV7-9 CASSLVGEDTQYF
TRBJ2-1 TRBV30 CAWGDYNNEQFF
TRBJ2-5 TRBV6-6 CASGTSGRETQYF
TRBJ2-1 TRBV6-5 CASSPTGGSYNEQFF
TRBJ1-1 TRBV9 CASSPRQLNTEAFF
TRBJ1-5 TRBV19 CASSQGAGNQPQHF
TRBJ1-5 TRBV4-2 CASSQDAGPGGQPQHF
TRBJ2-1 TRBV10-3 CAISGLGGQAITYNEQFF
TRBJ2-7 TRBV2 CASSEFRVGEQYF
TRBJ1-1 TRBV7-8 CASSLTRQPRKTEAFF
TRBJ2-7 TRBV7-2 CASSSYRGTYEQYF
TRBJ1-3 TRBV11-2 CASSPRQKLSGNTIYF
TRBJ2-5 TRBV7-9 CASSLAHSLQETQYF
TRBJ1-1 TRBV29-1 CSVERDSRKAFF
TRBJ2-2 TRBV5-5 CASRMSFSGSGELFF
TRBJ2-7 TRBV6-6 CASSTPSVYEQYF